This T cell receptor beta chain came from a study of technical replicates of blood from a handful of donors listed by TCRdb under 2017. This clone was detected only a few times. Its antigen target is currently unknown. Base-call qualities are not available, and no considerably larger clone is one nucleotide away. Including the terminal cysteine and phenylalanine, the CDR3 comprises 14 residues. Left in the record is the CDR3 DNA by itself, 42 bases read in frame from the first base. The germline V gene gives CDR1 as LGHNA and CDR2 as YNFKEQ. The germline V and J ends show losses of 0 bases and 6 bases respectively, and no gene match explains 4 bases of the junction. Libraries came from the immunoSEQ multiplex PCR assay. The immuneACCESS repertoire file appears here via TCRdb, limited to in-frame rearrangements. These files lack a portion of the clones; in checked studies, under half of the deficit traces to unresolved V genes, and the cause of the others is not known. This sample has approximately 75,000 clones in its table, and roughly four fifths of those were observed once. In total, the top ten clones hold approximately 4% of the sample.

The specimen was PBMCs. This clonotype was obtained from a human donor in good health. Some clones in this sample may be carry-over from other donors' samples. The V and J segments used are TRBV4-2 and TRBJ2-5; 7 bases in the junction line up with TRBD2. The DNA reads TGTGCCAGCAGCCAAGAAGCGGGGCCCAAGACCCAGTACTTC. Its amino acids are CASSQEAGPKTQYF.